The 20 T cell receptor beta chains reported below all come from one sample, sequenced in a study of beta chain features in type 1 diabetes (dated by TCRdb to the late 2010s). The research as a whole found: In all four CD4+ subsets, TCRB CDR3 length was moderately but significantly shorter in type 1 diabetes patients.

Which antigens these TCRs recognize remains unknown. The library was prepared using the immunoSEQ multiplex PCR assay. All of the isolated RNA was reverse transcribed with the High Capacity cDNA Reverse Transcription Kit, so expressed TCRB transcripts were sequenced. The immuneACCESS repertoire file appears here via TCRdb, limited to in-frame rearrangements. These files lack a portion of the clones; in checked studies, under half of the deficit traces to unresolved V genes, and the cause of the others is not known. The sample yields 160,000 or so clones; approximately 9% were counted once. Approximately 0.54% of the sample rests with the top ten. Sequencing was performed on central memory CD4+ T cells from blood. Source of these receptors: a woman younger than 30 with type 1 diabetes.

This clone has a handful of counts. The chain recombines TRBV15 with TRBJ2-4, with 8 bases aligning to TRBD1. Per germline, CDR1 LNHNV and CDR2 YYDKDF (reference sequence). The CDR3 totals 13 residues. V was clipped by 5 bases and J by 9 bases; unmatched bases: 6. CDR3 DNA: TGTGCCACCAGCCTGGACAGGGCCGGCATTCAGTACTTC. It translates to CATSLDRAGIQYF.

The chain employs TRBV11-2 and TRBJ2-3; 13 bases map to TRBD2. The trim removed 5 bases at V and 9 bases at J, leaving 14 bases unmatched. This CDR3 has 17 residues. Germline CDR1 SGHAT, CDR2 FQNNGV. The CDR3 DNA reads TGTGCCAGCAGCGCGGCCGGGACTAGCGGGGCTTTCACGACGCAGTATTTT. Translation: CASSAAGTSGAFTTQYF.

V gene TRBV15 combines with J gene TRBJ2-3, with 12 bases aligning to TRBD2. This CDR3 has 18 amino acids. V shed 2 bases and J 6 bases; nucleotides not matched to a gene: 12. Per germline, CDR1 LNHNV and CDR2 YYDKDF (reference sequence). CDR3 DNA: TGTGCCACCAGCAGAAAGACTAGCGGGAGATTAGGTTCGGATACGCAGTATTTT. Its protein is CATSRKTSGRLGSDTQYF.

The chain has TRBV9 and TRBJ1-2; D may be TRBD1 (6 bases). Germline assignment: CDR1 SGDLS and CDR2 YYNGEE. This CDR3 is built from 14 residues. The V and J ends lost 5 bases and 0 bases respectively, with 11 bases between them. The CDR3 DNA reads as TGTGCCAGCAGGGACAGCTTAACTAACTATGGCTACACCTTC. Amino acids: CASRDSLTNYGYTF.

This clone has just a few counts. V is TRBV28 and J is TRBJ2-7; D perhaps matches TRBD2 (5 bases). Germline V lookup: CDR1 MDHEN, CDR2 SYDVKM. The V and J ends lost 4 bases and 7 bases respectively, with 17 bases between them. CDR3 size: 14 residues. CDR3 sequence: CASSSAGVGPEQYF. The CDR3 coding sequence is TGTGCCAGCAGTTCGGCGGGTGTAGGTCCTGAGCAGTACTTC.

This clone was counted a few times. The J gene is TRBJ2-3, the V gene TRBV9; maybe TRBD1 (7 bases). The V gene's germline CDR1 is SGDLS and CDR2 YYNGEE. The CDR3 loop spans 16 amino acids. The V end was cut by 6 bases, the J end by 4 bases, with 21 bases between. CDR3 amino acids: CASTQGGRVSADTQYF. CDR3 nucleotide sequence: TGTGCCAGCACCCAGGGGGGCCGGGTTAGCGCAGATACGCAGTATTTT.

V gene TRBV5-1 combines with J gene TRBJ2-1, with 7 positions matching TRBD2. J lost 7 bases, V lost 4 bases, and 8 bases had no gene match. The length of the CDR3 is 14 residues. CDR1 and CDR2 from the germline V gene are SGHRS and YFSETQ. This CDR3 reads CASSRDYLGNEQFF. CDR3 bases: TGCGCCAGCAGCAGGGACTATTTGGGTAATGAGCAGTTCTTC. The entire variable domain, with the rest obtained from reference TRBV5-1 and TRBJ2-1, is as follows: KAGVTQTPRYLIKTRGQQVTLSCSPISGHRSVSWYQQTPGQGLQFLFEYFSETQRNKGNFPGRFSGRQFSNSRSEMNVSTLELGDSALYLCASSRDYLGNEQFFGPGTRLTVL.

This chain connects TRBV19 to TRBJ1-4; 10 bases line up with TRBD1. V dropped 5 bases and J dropped 6; count of bases not matched to a gene: 6. In germline, CDR1 is LNHDA, CDR2 SQIVND (reference sequence). The CDR3 is made up of 15 amino acids. The CDR3 DNA is TGTGCCAGTAGTGACAGGGGGCGACAGGATGAAAAACTGTTTTTT. Translating gives CASSDRGRQDEKLFF.

This clone has just a few counts. This sequence joins TRBV5-4 and TRBJ2-5; D might be TRBD2 (6 bases). Germline CDR1 reads SGHNT; CDR2 reads YYREEE (reference sequence). The length of the CDR3 is 14 residues. V lost 4 bases, J lost 2 bases, and 12 bases lay in between. This CDR3 reads CASSGGTSQETQYF. CDR3 coding DNA: TGTGCCAGCAGCGGGGGGACTTCACAAGAGACCCAGTACTTC.

This clone was detected a few times. The rearrangement links TRBV11-2 to TRBJ1-1, with no clear D. The CDR3 has 14 amino acids. V dropped 4 bases and J dropped 6 bases, with 15 bases sitting between them. Germline CDR1 and CDR2: SGHAT and FQNNGV. The CDR3 sequence is CASSSAGRSPEAFF. The CDR3 bases are TGTGCCAGCAGCTCCGCGGGCAGGTCCCCTGAAGCTTTCTTT.

This clone was counted only a few times. The chain carries TRBV21-1 and TRBJ1-1. TRBV21-1 is classified as a pseudogene. CDR3 size: 14 residues. The CDR3 coding sequence is TGTGCCAGCAGCAATTACTTTTTGAACACTGAAGCTTTCTTT. It yields the protein CASSNYFLNTEAFF.

The DNA of the CDR3 is TGTGCCAGCAGCGTAGGAGATAATTCACCCCTCCACTTT. It encodes CASSVGDNSPLHF. This sequence joins TRBV9 and TRBJ1-6, with D unclear. Germline assignment: CDR1 SGDLS and CDR2 YYNGEE. Trimming removed 0 bases from V and 5 bases from J, with 3 bases in between. CDR3 length equals 13 residues.

This chain joins TRBV18 and TRBJ2-7; 9 bases align to TRBD1. Germline V gives CDR1 KGHSH, CDR2 LQKENI. CDR3 length: 15 amino acids. The junction had 2 bases not matched to a gene; V was cut back by 2 bases and J by 0 bases. The chain's CDR3 is CASSPAGQGSYEQYF. For the CDR3, the DNA is TGTGCCAGCTCACCAGCGGGACAGGGCTCCTACGAGCAGTACTTC.

This clone was observed a handful of times. The chain uses TRBV28 and TRBJ2-5; 7 nucleotides align to TRBD1. Per germline, CDR1 MDHEN and CDR2 SYDVKM. The ends lost 5 bases at V and 5 bases at J; junction bases unmatched: 11. This CDR3 spans 15 amino acids. The CDR3 protein is CASSPETGPRETQYF. In DNA, the CDR3 is TGTGCCAGCAGTCCTGAGACAGGGCCACGGGAGACCCAGTACTTC. Together with reference TRBV28 and TRBJ2-5, the CDR3 gives the full variable domain: DVKVTQSSRYLVKRTGEKVFLECVQDMDHENMFWYRQDPGLGLRLIYFSYDVKMKEKGDIPEGYSVSREKKERFSLILESASTNQTSMYLCASSPETGPRETQYFGPGTRLLVL.

The V call is TRBV18, the J call TRBJ2-7, with D possibly TRBD2 on 6 matching bases. Looked up from germline, CDR1 is KGHSH and CDR2 is LQKENI. The length of the CDR3 is 14 residues. V was trimmed by 1 base and J by 5 bases, leaving 12 bases between them. CDR3 in amino acids: CASSPQGRRDEQYF. The CDR3 DNA is TGTGCCAGCTCACCACAAGGACGGAGGGACGAGCAGTACTTC.

This clone was recorded a few times. The chain recombines TRBV6-5 with TRBJ1-5; D remains unclear. Germline CDR1 MNHEY, CDR2 SVGAGI. The V and J ends lost 6 bases and 4 bases respectively, with 10 bases between them. The CDR3 consists of 13 residues. The CDR3 DNA sequence: TGTGCCAGCAGATCAACACAGAATCAGCCCCAGCATTTT. Protein product: CASRSTQNQPQHF.

Note on this clone: Other nucleotide sequences from this sample produce the same CDR3. CDR3 coding DNA: TGTGCCAGCAGTGAGGGGGGAAATCAGCCCCAGCATTTT. Its translation is CASSEGGNQPQHF. The chain links TRBV2 to TRBJ1-5; D may be TRBD1 (5 bases). This CDR3 has 13 amino acids. V was shortened by 3 bases and J by 4 bases, with 7 bases between the two germline ends. CDR1 is SNHLY and CDR2 is FYNNEI in the germline V gene. Together with reference TRBV2 and TRBJ1-5, the CDR3 gives the full variable domain: EPEVTQTPSHQVTQMGQEVILRCVPISNHLYFYWYRQILGQKVEFLVSFYNNEISEKSEIFDDQFSVERPDGSNFTLKIRSTKLEDSAMYFCASSEGGNQPQHFGDGTRLSIL.

The V gene is TRBV7-8, the J gene TRBJ2-7; no definite D call. The CDR3 runs to 12 residues. Trimming stripped 0 bases from V and 5 bases from J, with 5 bases between. Germline V gene lookup returns CDR1 SGHVS and CDR2 FQNEAQ. CDR3 DNA sequence: TGTGCCAGCAGCTTAGCTGGCCACGAGCAGTACTTC. It specifies CASSLAGHEQYF.

This chain connects TRBV6-5 to TRBJ1-1, with D possibly matching TRBD1 (5 bases). V lost 2 bases and J 12 bases, leaving 22 bases between the germline ends. The CDR3 has 15 amino acids. In germline, CDR1 is MNHEY, CDR2 SVGAGI. DNA for the CDR3: TGTGCCAGCAGTTACCCCAATTGGAGGGGACTCGTGACTTTCTTT. It yields the protein CASSYPNWRGLVTFF.

The genes are TRBV19 and TRBJ2-7; 11 bases match TRBD2. The J segment lost 7 bases and the V segment lost 1 base, leaving 6 bases of the junction unmatched. CDR1 is LNHDA, CDR2 SQIVND, per germline (reference sequence). This CDR3 contains 15 residues. In nucleotides, the CDR3 is TGTGCCAGTAGTATAGGGGGGACTAGCGGTGAGGAGCAGTACTTC. This sequence encodes CASSIGGTSGEEQYF. Drawing the rest from reference TRBV19 and TRBJ2-7, the complete variable domain is DGGITQSPKYLFRKEGQNVTLSCEQNLNHDAMYWYRQDPGQGLRLIYYSQIVNDFQKGDIAEGYSVSREKKESFPLTVTSAQKNPTAFYLCASSIGGTSGEEQYFGPGTRLTVT.